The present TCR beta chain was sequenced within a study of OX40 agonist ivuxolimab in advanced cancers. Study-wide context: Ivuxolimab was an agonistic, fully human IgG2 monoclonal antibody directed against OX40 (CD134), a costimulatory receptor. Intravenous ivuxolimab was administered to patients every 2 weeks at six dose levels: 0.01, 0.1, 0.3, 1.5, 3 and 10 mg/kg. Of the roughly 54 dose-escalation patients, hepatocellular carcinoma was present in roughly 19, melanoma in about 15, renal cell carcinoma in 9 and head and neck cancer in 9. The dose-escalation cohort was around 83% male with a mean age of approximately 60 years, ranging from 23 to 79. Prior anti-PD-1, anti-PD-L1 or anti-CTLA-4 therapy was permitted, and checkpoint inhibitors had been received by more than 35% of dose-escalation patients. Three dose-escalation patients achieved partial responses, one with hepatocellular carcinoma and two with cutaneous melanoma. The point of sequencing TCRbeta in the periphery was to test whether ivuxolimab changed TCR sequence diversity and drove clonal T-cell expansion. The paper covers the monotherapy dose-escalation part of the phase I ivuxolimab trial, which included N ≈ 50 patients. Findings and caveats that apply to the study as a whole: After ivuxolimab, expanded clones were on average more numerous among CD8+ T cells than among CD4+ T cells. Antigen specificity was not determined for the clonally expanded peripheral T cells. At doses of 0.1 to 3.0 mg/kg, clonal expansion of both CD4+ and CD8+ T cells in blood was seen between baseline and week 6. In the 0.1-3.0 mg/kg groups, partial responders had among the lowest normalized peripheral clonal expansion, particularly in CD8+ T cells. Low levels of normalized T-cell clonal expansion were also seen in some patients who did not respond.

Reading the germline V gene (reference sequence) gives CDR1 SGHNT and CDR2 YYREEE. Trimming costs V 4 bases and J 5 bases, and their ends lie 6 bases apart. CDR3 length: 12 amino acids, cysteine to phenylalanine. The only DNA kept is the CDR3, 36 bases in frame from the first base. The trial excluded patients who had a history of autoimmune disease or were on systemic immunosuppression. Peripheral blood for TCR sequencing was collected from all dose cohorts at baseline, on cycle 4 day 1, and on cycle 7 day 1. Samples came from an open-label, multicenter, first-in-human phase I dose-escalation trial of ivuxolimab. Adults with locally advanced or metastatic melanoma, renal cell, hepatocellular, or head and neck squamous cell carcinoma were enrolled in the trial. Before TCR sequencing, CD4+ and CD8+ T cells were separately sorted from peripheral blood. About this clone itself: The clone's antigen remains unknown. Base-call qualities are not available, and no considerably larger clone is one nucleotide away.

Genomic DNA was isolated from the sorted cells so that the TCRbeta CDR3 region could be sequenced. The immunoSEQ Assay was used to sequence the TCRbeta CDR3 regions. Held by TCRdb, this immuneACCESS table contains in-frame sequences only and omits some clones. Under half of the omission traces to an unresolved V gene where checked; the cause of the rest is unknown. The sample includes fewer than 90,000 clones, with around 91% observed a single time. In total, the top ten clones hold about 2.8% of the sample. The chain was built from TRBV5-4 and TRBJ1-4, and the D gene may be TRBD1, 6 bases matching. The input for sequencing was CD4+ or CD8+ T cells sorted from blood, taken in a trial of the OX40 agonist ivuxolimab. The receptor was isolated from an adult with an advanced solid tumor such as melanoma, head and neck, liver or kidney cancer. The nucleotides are TGTGCCAGCAGCGGACAGAATGAAAAACTGTTTTTT. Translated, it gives CASSGQNEKLFF.